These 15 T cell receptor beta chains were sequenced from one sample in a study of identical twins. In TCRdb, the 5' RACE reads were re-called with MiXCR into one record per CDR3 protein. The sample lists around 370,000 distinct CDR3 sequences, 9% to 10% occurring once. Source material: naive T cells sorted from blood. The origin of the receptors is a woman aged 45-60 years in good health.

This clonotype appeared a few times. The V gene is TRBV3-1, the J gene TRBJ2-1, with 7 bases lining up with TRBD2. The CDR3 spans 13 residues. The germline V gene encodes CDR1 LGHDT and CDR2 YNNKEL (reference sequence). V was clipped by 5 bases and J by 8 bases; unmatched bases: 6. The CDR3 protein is CASSFRTSYEQFF. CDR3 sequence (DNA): TGTGCCAGCAGCTTTAGGACTAGTTATGAGCAGTTCTTC.

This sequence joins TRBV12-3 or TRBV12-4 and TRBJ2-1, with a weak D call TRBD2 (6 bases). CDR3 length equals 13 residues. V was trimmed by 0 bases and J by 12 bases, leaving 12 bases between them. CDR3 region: CASSLAVEGRQFF. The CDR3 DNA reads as TGTGCCAGCAGTTTAGCGGTGGAGGGGAGGCAGTTCTTC.

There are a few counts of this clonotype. CDR3 DNA: TGTGCCACCAGCAGAGTGGGGGATACGCAGTATTTT. It translates to CATSRVGDTQYF. The genes are TRBV15 and TRBJ2-3; unclear D gene. The V gene's germline CDR1 is LNHNV and CDR2 YYDKDF (reference sequence). The CDR3 runs 12 residues. Deletions cut 1 base from V and 6 bases from J, with 5 bases between. Filled out from reference TRBV15 and TRBJ2-3, the complete variable domain reads DAMVIQNPRYQVTQFGKPVTLSCSQTLNHNVMYWYQQKSSQAPKLLFHYYDKDFNNEADTPDNFQSRRPNTSFCFLDIRSPGLGDTAMYLCATSRVGDTQYFGPGTRLTVL.

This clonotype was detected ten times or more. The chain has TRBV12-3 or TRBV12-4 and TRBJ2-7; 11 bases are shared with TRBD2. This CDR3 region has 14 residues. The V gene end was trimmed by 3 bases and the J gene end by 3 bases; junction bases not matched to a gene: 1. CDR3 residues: CASSFGLAGYEQYF. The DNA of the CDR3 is TGTGCCAGCAGTTTTGGACTAGCGGGCTACGAGCAGTACTTC.

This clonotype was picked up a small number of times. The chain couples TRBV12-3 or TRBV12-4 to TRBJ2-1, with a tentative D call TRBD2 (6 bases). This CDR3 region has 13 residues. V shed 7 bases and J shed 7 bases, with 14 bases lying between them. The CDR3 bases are TGTGCCAGCACCCCGGGCGGGATTAATGAGCAGTTCTTC. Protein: CASTPGGINEQFF.

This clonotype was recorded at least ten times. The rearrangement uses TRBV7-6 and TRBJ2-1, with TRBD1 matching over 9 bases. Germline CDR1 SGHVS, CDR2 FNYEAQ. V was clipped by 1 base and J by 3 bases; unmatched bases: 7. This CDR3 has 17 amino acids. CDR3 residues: CASSLEIGTGSYNEQFF. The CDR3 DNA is TGTGCCAGCAGCTTAGAAATAGGGACAGGGAGCTACAATGAGCAGTTCTTC. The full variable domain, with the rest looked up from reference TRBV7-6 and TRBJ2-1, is GAGVSQSPRYKVTKRGQDVALRCDPISGHVSLYWYRQALGQGPEFLTYFNYEAQQDKSGLPNDRFSAERPEGSISTLTIQRTEQRDSAMYRCASSLEIGTGSYNEQFFGPGTRLTVL.

CDR3 region: CASSLDGGGRGPASGNTIYF. CDR3 DNA: TGTGCCAGCAGCTTAGACGGGGGGGGCAGGGGGCCTGCCTCTGGAAACACCATATATTTT. The rearrangement joins TRBV7-8 to TRBJ1-3, with TRBD1 matching over 8 bases. V lost 1 base, J lost 0 bases, and 14 bases stayed unmatched. CDR1 SGHVS and CDR2 FQNEAQ come from the germline V gene. This CDR3 spans 20 amino acids.

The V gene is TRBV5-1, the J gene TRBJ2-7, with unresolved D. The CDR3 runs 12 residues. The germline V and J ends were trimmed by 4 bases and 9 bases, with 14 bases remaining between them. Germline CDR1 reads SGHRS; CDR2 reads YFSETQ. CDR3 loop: CASSRPGCGQYV. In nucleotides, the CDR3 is TGCGCCAGCAGCCGCCCGGGCTGTGGGCAGTACGTC.

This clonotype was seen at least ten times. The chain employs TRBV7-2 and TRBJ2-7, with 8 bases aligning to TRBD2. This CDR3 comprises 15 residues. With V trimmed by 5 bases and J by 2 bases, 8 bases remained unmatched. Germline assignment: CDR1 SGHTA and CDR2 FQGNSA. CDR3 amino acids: CASSRGTRFPYEQYV. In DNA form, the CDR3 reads TGTGCCAGCAGCCGCGGGACTAGGTTCCCCTACGAGCAGTACGTC.

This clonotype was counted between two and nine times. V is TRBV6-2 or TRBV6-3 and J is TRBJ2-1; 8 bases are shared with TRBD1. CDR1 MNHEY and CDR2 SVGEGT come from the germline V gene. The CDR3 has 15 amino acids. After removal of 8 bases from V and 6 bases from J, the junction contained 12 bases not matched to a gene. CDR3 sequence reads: CASSTRDRMGNEQFF. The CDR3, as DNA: TGTGCCAGCTCCACCCGGGACAGGATGGGCAATGAGCAGTTCTTC.

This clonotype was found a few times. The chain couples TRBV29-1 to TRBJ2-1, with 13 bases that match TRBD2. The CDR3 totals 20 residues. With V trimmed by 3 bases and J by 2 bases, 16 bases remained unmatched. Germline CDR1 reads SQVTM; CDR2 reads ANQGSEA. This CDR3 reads CSVEGEFWTSGRFAYNEQFF. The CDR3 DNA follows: TGCAGCGTTGAGGGTGAGTTCTGGACTAGCGGGAGATTTGCCTACAATGAGCAGTTCTTC.

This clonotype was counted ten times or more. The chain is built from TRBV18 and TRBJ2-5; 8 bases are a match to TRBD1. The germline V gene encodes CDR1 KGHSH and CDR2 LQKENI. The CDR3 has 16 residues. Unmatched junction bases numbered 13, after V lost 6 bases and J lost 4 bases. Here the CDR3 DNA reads TGTGCCAGCTCCCCTCCGGACAGGGACCTGCGAGAGACCCAGTACTTC. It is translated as CASSPPDRDLRETQYF.

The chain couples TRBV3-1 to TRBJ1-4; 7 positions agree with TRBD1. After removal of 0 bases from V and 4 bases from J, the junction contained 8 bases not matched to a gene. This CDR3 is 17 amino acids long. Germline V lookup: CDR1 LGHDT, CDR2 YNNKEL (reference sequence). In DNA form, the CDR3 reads TGTGCCAGCAGCCAAGAATGGACAGGAGTCCTTAATGAAAAACTGTTTTTT. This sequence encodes CASSQEWTGVLNEKLFF.

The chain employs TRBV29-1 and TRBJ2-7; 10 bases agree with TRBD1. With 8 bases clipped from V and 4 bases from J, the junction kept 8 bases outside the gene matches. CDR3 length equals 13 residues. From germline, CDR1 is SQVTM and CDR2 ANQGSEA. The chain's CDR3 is CSTRTGGGYEQYF. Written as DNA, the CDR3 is TGCAGCACCCGGACAGGGGGAGGGTACGAGCAGTACTTC.

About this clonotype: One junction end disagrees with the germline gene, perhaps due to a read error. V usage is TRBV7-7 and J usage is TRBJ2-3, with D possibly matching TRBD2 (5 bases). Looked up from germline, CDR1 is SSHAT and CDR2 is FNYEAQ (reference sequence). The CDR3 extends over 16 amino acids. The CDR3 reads CASSLNRGSGTDTQYF. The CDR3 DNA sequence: TGTGCTAGCAGCTTAAATAGAGGGTCGGGCACAGATACGCAGTATTTT.